The entry below gives a single T cell receptor beta chain sequence along with its context. Antigen unknown. V lost 4 bases and J lost 1; bases outside the gene matches: 6. Germline CDR1 is SEHNR and CDR2 is FQNEAQ (reference sequence). The CDR3 is made up of 16 amino acids. Production of TCR cDNA was by 5'RACE template switching, which also added a universal primer site and UMIs. Via MiXCR, TCRdb re-called the 5' RACE reads, giving one row per CDR3 protein. The sample contains 450,000 to 550,000 distinct CDR3 sequences, under 25% of which appear only once. This record comes from a study of T cells after yellow fever vaccination. Whole-study results and caveats: The secondary response was weaker, and its peak arrived faster, on day 5 versus 15. Clones that expanded after primary vaccination mostly reappeared after the booster (approximately 96% CD4, around 87% CD8).

Sequencing was performed on PBMCs, taken 15 days after the yellow fever booster vaccination. The rearrangement uses TRBV7-9 and TRBJ2-3; TRBD2 agrees at 9 bases. The clonotype comes from a man aged 25-45 years who received the YFV17D yellow fever vaccine. The CDR3 spells CASSSMVAGGTDTQYF. CDR3 coding DNA: TGTGCCAGCAGCTCCATGGTAGCGGGAGGCACAGATACGCAGTATTTT.